This entry features one T cell receptor beta chain sequence. Using immunoSEQ multiplex PCR, the repertoire was profiled, and TCRdb retains in-frame clones only, with some absent. There are around 80,000 clones in the sample; 90% to 95% occur only once, and under 0.5% lies in the top ten. Germline CDR1 is SGHDT and CDR2 is YYEEEE. V was pared by 1 base and J by 2 bases, with 8 bases of the junction left unmatched. This CDR3 contains 16 residues. This sample was included in a study of technical replicates of blood from a handful of donors. The chain employs TRBV5-6 and TRBJ2-7, with 8 bases matching TRBD1. The receptor was isolated from a human donor in good health. Sequences were obtained from T cells isolated from PBMCs. The chain's CDR3 is CASSLLPDRATYEQYF. Written as DNA, the CDR3 is TGTGCCAGCAGCTTGCTCCCGGACAGGGCGACCTACGAGCAGTACTTC.